The rows below give T cell receptor beta chains drawn from one sample of a study of post-analysis software for immune sequencing data. From the PCR reads, TCRdb called clonotypes with MiXCR, one entry per CDR3 protein. The sample includes hundreds of thousands of distinct CDR3 sequences, less than 40% seen only once; the top ten take around 15%. Sequenced sample: blood. All receptors come from a girl aged 5-17 years with multiple sclerosis. CDR3s leave out the opening cysteine and the closing phenylalanine or tryptophan.

TRBJ2-1	TRBV6-6	ASIDREQRTEQF
TRBJ2-1	TRBV11-1	ASSLTDEQF
TRBJ2-5	TRBV24-1	ATSDAPGTQY
TRBJ1-2	TRBV12-3/TRBV12-4	ASSGDGINYGYT
TRBJ1-4	TRBV4-2	ASSRGLGGEKLF
TRBJ1-5	TRBV12-3/TRBV12-4	ASSLERTQPQH
TRBJ2-1	TRBV20-1	SASRTSGGAYNEQF
TRBJ2-3	TRBV29-1	SVEGRKDTDTQY
TRBJ2-7	TRBV3-1	ASSPSRGHEQY
TRBJ1-6	TRBV20-1	SAPSGRGGSSYNSPLH
TRBJ1-4	TRBV7-9	ASSLSLGMGRDEKLF
TRBJ1-2	TRBV15	ATREAEINYGYT
TRBJ1-1	TRBV4-1	ASSQEIMTNTEAF
TRBJ2-1	TRBV29-1	SVEGDSSYNEQF
TRBJ1-1	TRBV6-5	ASSYSPEGDTEAF
TRBJ2-3	TRBV6-4	TSSGTSGGPDTQY
TRBJ1-4	TRBV20-1	SKYSSTNEKLF
TRBJ1-5	TRBV20-1	SALPTGDSNQPQH
TRBJ2-1	TRBV5-1	ASSQRRVNNNEQF
TRBJ1-4	TRBV6-5	ASSPLGGVVNEKLF
TRBJ2-1	TRBV7-2	VSSLWTSGENEQF
TRBJ1-2	TRBV9	ASSGMGRRTYGYT
TRBJ2-3	TRBV7-9	ASSLPGAGTDTQY
TRBJ1-1	TRBV20-1	SASSVLNTEAF
TRBJ2-3	TRBV5-6	ASSWDSATDTQY
TRBJ2-7	TRBV3-1	ASSPSGQGHEQY
TRBJ1-5	TRBV5-1	ASSIRDRGLSWKGNQPQH
.	TRBV7-3	ASSHTSDRGETQY
TRBJ1-5	TRBV12-3/TRBV12-4	ASSFSPDQPQH
TRBJ1-1	TRBV29-1	SVAYENTEAF
TRBJ2-1	TRBV4-3	ASSHNHRGGEQF
TRBJ1-1	TRBV13	ASSLRGLAF
TRBJ2-4	TRBV11-2	ASSFGQGRNIQY
TRBJ2-1	TRBV5-1	ASSLSDMNEQF
TRBJ2-7	TRBV20-1	SARGRASREQY
TRBJ1-2	TRBV9	ASSVVPGGSYGYT
TRBJ2-7	TRBV12-3/TRBV12-4	ASTAGHPSSYEQY
TRBJ2-5	TRBV7-9	ASSPSRMTETQY
TRBJ1-5	TRBV7-8	ASSHRRGVGNQPQH
TRBJ2-3	TRBV29-1	SVRGQGADTQY
TRBJ2-1	TRBV7-2	ASSRTGYNEQF
TRBJ2-7	TRBV7-2	ASTLGASYEQY
TRBJ2-1	TRBV29-1	SVALKWEQF
TRBJ1-2	TRBV10-3	AINLPGTGRYGYT
TRBJ1-1	TRBV4-1	ASSQVALNTEAF
TRBJ1-1	TRBV7-8	TSSIRGGGTEAF